This TCR beta chain was documented in a study of graft-versus-host responses after intestinal transplantation. Study-wide background: The whole recipient group had anti-thymocyte globulin induction followed by tacrolimus and steroids for roughly three years.

The study, taken as a whole, reports: GvH clones detected in recipient marrow included some appearing first in ileum or blood. Patients with graft-donor T cell macrochimerism had high graft-versus-host to host-versus-graft clonal ratios in allografts.

Method: immunoSEQ multiplex PCR; TCRdb's copy keeps in-frame clones and lacks some. The profile covers about 86,000 clones, with under 85% appearing a single time and about a sixth taken by the ten largest. There are 15 residues in the CDR3. Unmatched junction bases numbered 12, after V lost 5 bases and J lost 8 bases. CDR1 and CDR2 from the germline V gene are MNHNS and SASEGT. Turning to this clone: The antigen is unknown.

The receptor was derived from a human donor who received an intestinal transplant. The chain links TRBV6-1 to TRBJ2-1, with 7 bases identical to TRBD1. This sample comprised unstimulated CD8+ T cells sorted from spleen or lymph node cells, obtained before intestinal transplant. The CDR3 sequence: CASSRTGDNEHEQFF. The CDR3 nucleotides are TGTGCCAGCAGTCGGACAGGAGACAATGAGCATGAGCAGTTCTTC.